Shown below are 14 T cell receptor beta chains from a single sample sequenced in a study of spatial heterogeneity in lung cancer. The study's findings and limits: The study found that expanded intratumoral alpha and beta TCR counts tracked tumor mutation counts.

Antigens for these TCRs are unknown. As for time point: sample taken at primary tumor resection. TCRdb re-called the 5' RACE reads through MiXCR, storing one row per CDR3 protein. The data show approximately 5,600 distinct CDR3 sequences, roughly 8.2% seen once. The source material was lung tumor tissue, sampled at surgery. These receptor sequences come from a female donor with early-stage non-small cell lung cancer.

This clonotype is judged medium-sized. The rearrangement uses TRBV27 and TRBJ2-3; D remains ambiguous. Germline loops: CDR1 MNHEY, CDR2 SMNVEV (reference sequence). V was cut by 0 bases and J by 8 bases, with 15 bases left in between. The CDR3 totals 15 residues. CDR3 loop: CASSLSVAPWGTQYF. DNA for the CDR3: TGTGCCAGCAGTTTATCGGTCGCTCCCTGGGGTACGCAGTATTTT.

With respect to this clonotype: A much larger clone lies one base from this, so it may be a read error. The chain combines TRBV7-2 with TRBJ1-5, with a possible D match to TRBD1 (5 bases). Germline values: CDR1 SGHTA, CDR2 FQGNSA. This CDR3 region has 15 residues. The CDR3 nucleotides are TGTGCCAACAGCTTTTCCAGGGTGAGTGGGCAGCCCCAGCATTTT. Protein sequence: CANSFSRVSGQPQHF.

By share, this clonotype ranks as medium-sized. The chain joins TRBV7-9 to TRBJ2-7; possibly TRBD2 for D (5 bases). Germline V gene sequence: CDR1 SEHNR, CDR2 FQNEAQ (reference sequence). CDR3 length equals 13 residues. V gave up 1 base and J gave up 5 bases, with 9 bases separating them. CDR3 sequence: CASSLGPRDEQYF. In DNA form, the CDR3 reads TGTGCCAGCAGCTTAGGACCGAGGGACGAGCAGTACTTC.

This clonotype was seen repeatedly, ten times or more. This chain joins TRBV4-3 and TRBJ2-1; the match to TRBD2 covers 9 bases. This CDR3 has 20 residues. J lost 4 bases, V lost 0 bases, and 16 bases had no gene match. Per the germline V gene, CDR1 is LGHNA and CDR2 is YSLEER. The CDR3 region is CASSQEIVAGGPLWYNEQFF. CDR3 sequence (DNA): TGCGCCAGCAGCCAAGAAATAGTGGCGGGAGGGCCCCTTTGGTACAATGAGCAGTTCTTC.

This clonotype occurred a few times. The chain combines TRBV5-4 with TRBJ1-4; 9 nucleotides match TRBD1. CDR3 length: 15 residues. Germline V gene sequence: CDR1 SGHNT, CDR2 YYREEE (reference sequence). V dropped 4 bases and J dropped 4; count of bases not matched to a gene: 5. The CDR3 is CASSENRGLNEKLFF. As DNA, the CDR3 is TGTGCCAGCAGCGAGAACAGGGGGCTTAATGAAAAACTGTTTTTT.

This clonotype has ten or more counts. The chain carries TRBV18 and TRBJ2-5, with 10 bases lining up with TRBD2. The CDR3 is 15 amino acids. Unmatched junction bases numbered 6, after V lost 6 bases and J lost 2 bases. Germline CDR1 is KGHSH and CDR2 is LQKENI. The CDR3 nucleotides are TGTGCCAGCTCCCGGGGACTAGCGCCACAAGAGACCCAGTACTTC. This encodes CASSRGLAPQETQYF.

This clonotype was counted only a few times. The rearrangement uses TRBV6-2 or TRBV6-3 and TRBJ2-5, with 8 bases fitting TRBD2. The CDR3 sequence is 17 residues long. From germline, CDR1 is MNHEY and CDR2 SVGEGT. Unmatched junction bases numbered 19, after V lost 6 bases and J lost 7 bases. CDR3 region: CASRQGGSGALGVTQYF. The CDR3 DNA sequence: TGTGCCAGCAGGCAAGGAGGTAGCGGGGCCTTAGGAGTGACCCAGTACTTC.

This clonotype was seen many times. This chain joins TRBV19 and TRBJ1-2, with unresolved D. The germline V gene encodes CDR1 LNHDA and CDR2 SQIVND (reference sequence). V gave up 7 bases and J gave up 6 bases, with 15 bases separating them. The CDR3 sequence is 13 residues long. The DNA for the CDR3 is TGTGCCAGTACCCCGGGTTGGGTGGATGGCTACACCTTC. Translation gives CASTPGWVDGYTF.

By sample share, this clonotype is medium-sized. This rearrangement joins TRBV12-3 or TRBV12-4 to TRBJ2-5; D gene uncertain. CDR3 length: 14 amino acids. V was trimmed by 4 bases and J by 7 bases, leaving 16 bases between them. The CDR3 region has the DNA TGTGCCAGCAGTTGGGCAGGCTACGGTAGGACCCAGTACTTC. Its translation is CASSWAGYGRTQYF.

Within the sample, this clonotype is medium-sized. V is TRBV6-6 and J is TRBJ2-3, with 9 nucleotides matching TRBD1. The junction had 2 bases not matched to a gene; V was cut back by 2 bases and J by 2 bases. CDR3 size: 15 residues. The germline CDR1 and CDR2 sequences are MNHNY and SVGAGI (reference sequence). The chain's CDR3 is CASSYGTGTTDTQYF. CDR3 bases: TGTGCCAGCAGTTACGGGACAGGGACCACAGATACGCAGTATTTT.

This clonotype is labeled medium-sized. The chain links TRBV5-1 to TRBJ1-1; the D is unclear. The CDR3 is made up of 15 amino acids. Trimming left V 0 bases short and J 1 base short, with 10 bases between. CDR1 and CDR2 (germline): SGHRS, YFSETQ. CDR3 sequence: CASSLDGRGNTEAFF. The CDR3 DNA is TGCGCCAGCAGCTTGGATGGGAGAGGGAACACTGAAGCTTTCTTT.

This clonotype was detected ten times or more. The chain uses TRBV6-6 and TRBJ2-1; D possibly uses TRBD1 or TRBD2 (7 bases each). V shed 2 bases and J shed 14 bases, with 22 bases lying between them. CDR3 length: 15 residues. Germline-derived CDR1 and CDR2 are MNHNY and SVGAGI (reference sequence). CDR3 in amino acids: CASSYLGEGARLEFF. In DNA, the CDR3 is TGTGCCAGCAGTTACCTGGGGGAGGGGGCCCGGCTGGAGTTCTTC.

The CDR3 nucleotides are TGTGCCAGCAGCTTGGGACAGGGGCAGTACTTC. Translated: CASSLGQGQYF. The chain links TRBV7-2 to TRBJ2-4; 10 bases are a match to TRBD1. The CDR3 contains 11 residues. Germline loops: CDR1 SGHTA, CDR2 FQGNSA. The trim removed 3 bases at V and 13 bases at J, leaving 0 bases unmatched.

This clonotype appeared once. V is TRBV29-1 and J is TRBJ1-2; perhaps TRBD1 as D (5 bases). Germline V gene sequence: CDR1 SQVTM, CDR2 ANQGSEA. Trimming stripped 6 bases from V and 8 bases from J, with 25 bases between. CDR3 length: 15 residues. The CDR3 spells CSVPGTEGILGGYTF. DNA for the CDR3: TGCAGCGTCCCCGGGACCGAGGGAATTCTCGGAGGCTACACCTTC.